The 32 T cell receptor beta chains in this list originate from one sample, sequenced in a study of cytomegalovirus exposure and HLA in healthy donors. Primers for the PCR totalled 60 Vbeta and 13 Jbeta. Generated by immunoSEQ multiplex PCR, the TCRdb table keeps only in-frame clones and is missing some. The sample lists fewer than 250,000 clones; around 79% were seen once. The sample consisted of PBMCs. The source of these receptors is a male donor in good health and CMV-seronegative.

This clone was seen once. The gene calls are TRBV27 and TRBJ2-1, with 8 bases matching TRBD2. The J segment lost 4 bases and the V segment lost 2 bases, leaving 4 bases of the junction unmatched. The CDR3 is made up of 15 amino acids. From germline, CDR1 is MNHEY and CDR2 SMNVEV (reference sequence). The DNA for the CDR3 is TGTGCCAGCAGTTTAGCGGGGGGCACTTACAATGAGCAGTTCTTC. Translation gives CASSLAGGTYNEQFF.

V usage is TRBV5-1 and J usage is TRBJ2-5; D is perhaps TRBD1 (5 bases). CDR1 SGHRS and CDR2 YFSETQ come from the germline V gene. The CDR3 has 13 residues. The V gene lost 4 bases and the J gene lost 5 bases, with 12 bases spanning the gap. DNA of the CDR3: TGCGCCAGCAGCCTCCAGGGTAGGGAGACCCAGTACTTC. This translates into CASSLQGRETQYF. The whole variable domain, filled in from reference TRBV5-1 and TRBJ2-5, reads KAGVTQTPRYLIKTRGQQVTLSCSPISGHRSVSWYQQTPGQGLQFLFEYFSETQRNKGNFPGRFSGRQFSNSRSEMNVSTLELGDSALYLCASSLQGRETQYFGPGTRLLVL.

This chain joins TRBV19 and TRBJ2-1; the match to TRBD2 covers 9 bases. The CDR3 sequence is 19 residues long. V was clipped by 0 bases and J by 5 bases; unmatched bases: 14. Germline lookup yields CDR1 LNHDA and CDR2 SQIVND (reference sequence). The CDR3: CASSIDKGGTSRLNNEQFF. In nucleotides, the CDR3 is TGTGCCAGTAGTATAGATAAGGGGGGGACTAGCAGACTTAACAATGAGCAGTTCTTC.

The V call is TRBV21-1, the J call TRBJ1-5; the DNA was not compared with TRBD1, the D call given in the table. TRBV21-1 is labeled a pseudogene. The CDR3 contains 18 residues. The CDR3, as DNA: TGTGCCAGCAGCAAAGCGGGCCCAGGCAGGGCGAACGATCAGCCCCAGCATTTT. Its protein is CASSKAGPGRANDQPQHF.

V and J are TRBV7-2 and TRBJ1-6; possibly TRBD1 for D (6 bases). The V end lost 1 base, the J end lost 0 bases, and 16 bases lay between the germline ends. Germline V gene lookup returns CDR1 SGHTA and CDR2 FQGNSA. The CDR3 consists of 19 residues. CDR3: CASSLVEGHSSSYNSPLHF. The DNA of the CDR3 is TGTGCCAGCAGCTTAGTAGAGGGACACTCAAGCTCCTATAATTCACCCCTCCACTTT.

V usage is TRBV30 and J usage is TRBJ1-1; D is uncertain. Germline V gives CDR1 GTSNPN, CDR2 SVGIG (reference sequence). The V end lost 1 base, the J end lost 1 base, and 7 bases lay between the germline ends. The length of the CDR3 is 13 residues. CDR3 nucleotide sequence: TGTGCCTGGAGTGAACAGACGAACACTGAAGCTTTCTTT. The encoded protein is CAWSEQTNTEAFF.

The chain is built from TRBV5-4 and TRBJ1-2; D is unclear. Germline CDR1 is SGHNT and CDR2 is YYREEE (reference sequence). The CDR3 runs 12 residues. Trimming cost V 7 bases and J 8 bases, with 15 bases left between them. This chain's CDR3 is CASAPWEAGYTF. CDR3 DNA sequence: TGTGCCAGCGCCCCGTGGGAGGCCGGCTACACCTTC.

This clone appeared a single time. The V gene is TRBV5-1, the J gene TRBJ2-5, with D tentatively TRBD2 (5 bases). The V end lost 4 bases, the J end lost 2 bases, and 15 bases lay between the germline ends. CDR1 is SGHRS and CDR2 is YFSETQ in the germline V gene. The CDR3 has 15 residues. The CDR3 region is CASSPHSGGQETQYF. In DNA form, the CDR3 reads TGCGCCAGCAGCCCACACAGCGGTGGGCAAGAGACCCAGTACTTC.

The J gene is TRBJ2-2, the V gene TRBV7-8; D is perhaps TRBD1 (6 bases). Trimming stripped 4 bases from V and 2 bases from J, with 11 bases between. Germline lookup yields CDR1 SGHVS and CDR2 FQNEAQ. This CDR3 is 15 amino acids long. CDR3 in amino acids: CASSSTGLNTGELFF. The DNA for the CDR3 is TGTGCCAGCAGCTCCACAGGGCTTAACACCGGGGAGCTGTTTTTT.

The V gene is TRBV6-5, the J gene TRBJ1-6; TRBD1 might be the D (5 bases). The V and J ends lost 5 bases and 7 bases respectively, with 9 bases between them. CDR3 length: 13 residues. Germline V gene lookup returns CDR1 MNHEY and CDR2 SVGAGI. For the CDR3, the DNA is TGTGCCAGCAGTGGCAGGGCCAATTCACCCCTCCACTTT. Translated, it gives CASSGRANSPLHF.

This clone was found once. The CDR3 DNA is TGTGCCAGCAGTTTTTCGGGTTCGGGCAATCAGCCCCAGCATTTT. It yields the protein CASSFSGSGNQPQHF. The genes are TRBV27 and TRBJ1-5; D is unresolved. This CDR3 region has 15 residues. V shed 3 bases and J shed 2 bases, with 11 bases lying between them. The V gene's germline CDR1 is MNHEY and CDR2 SMNVEV (reference sequence).

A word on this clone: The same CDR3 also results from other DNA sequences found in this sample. This CDR3 is CSVFGQKTTGELFF. The CDR3 DNA reads as TGCAGCGTTTTCGGACAGAAGACGACCGGGGAGCTGTTTTTT. The chain links TRBV29-1 to TRBJ2-2, with D possibly being TRBD1 (6 bases). Trimming removed 5 bases at V and 5 bases at J, with 15 bases between. Germline CDR1 reads SQVTM; CDR2 reads ANQGSEA. This CDR3 has 14 amino acids.

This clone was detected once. The CDR3 DNA is TGTGCCAGCAGCTCCCTAGAGACCCAGTACTTC. This encodes CASSSLETQYF. The chain joins TRBV7-9 to TRBJ2-5; D remains ambiguous. Per the germline V gene, CDR1 is SEHNR and CDR2 is FQNEAQ (reference sequence). V was pared by 4 bases and J by 4 bases, with 4 bases between. The CDR3 loop spans 11 amino acids. Drawing the rest from reference TRBV7-9 and TRBJ2-5, the complete variable domain is DTGVSQNPRHKITKRGQNVTFRCDPISEHNRLYWYRQTLGQGPEFLTYFQNEAQLEKSRLLSDRFSAERPKGSFSTLEIQRTEQGDSAMYLCASSSLETQYFGPGTRLLVL.

CDR3 protein: CASSLSRTGGTYEQYF. The DNA of the CDR3 is TGTGCCAGCAGTTTAAGTCGGACAGGGGGGACCTACGAGCAGTACTTC. The chain recombines TRBV6-5 with TRBJ2-5, with TRBD1 matching over 10 bases. The J call may be mistaken, given a closer DNA end match to TRBJ2-7. This CDR3 spans 16 amino acids. Germline CDR1 and CDR2: MNHEY and SVGAGI.

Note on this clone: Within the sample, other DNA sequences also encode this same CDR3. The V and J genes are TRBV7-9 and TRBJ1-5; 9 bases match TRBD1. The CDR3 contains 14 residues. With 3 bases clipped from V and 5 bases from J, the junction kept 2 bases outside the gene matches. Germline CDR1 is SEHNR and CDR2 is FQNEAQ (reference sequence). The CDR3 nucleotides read TGTGCCAGCAGCTTGGACAGGGGTGATCAGCCCCAGCATTTT. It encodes CASSLDRGDQPQHF. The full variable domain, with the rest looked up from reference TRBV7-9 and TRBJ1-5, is DTGVSQNPRHKITKRGQNVTFRCDPISEHNRLYWYRQTLGQGPEFLTYFQNEAQLEKSRLLSDRFSAERPKGSFSTLEIQRTEQGDSAMYLCASSLDRGDQPQHFGDGTRLSIL.

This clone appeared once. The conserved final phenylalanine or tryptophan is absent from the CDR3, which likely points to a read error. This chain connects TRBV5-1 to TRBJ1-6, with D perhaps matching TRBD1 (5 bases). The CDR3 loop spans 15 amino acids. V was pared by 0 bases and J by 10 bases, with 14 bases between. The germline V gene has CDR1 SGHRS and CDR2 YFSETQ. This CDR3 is CASSLEGVRYSPLHL. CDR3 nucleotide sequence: TGCGCCAGCAGCTTGGAAGGGGTCCGTTACTCACCCCTCCACCTT.

CDR3 in amino acids: CSVDGRGTDTQYF. The CDR3 DNA reads TGCAGCGTTGATGGGAGGGGCACAGATACGCAGTATTTT. The rearrangement joins TRBV29-1 to TRBJ2-3; 7 nucleotides line up with TRBD2. The CDR3 extends over 13 amino acids. CDR1 is SQVTM, CDR2 ANQGSEA, per germline. The V segment lost 3 bases and the J segment 1 base; nucleotides outside the gene matches: 1.

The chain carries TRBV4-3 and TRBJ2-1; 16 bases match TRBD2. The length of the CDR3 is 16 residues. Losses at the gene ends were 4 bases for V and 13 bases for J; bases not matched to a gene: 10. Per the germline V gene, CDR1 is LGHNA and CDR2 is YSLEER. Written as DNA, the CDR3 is TGCGCCAGCAGCCCGGGACTAGCGGGAGGGCCGTTGTTTCAGTTCTTC. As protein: CASSPGLAGGPLFQFF.

The DNA for the CDR3 is TGTGCCAGCAGCGTGAATGGGGACATTAGAGACTATGGCTACACCTTC. Translation: CASSVNGDIRDYGYTF. The V and J genes are TRBV9 and TRBJ1-2, with D possibly being TRBD1 (6 bases). In germline, CDR1 is SGDLS, CDR2 YYNGEE. V lost 2 bases to trimming and J lost 3 bases, with 17 bases between them. This CDR3 spans 16 amino acids.

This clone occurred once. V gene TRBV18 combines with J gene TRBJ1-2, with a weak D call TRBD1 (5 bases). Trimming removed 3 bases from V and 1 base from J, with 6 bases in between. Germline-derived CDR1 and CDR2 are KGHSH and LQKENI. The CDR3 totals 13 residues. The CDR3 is CASSPQGNYGYTF. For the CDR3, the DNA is TGTGCCAGCTCACCTCAGGGTAACTATGGCTACACCTTC.

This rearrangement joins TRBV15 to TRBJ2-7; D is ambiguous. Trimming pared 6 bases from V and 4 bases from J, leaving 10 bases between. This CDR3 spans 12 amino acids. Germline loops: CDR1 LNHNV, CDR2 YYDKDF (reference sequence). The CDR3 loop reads CATSFLRYEQYF. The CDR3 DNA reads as TGTGCCACCAGTTTCTTGCGGTACGAGCAGTACTTC. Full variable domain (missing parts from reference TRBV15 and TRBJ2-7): DAMVIQNPRYQVTQFGKPVTLSCSQTLNHNVMYWYQQKSSQAPKLLFHYYDKDFNNEADTPDNFQSRRPNTSFCFLDIRSPGLGDTAMYLCATSFLRYEQYFGPGTRLTVT.

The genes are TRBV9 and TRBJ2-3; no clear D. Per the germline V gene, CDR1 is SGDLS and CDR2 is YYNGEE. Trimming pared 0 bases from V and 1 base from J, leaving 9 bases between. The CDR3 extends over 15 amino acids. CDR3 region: CASSVGRSGTDTQYF. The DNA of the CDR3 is TGTGCCAGCAGCGTAGGTCGATCGGGCACAGATACGCAGTATTTT.

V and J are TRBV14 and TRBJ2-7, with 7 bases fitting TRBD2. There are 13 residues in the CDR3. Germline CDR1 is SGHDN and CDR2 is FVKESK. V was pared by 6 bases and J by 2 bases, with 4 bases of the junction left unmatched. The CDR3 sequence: CASRASGAYEQYF. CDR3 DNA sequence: TGTGCCAGCAGAGCTAGCGGAGCCTACGAGCAGTACTTC.

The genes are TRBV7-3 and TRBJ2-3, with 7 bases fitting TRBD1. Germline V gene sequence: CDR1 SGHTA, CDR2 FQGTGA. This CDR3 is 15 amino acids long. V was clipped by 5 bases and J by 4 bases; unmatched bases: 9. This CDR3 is CASSETGLAADTQYF. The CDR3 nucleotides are TGTGCCAGCAGCGAGACAGGGTTGGCCGCAGATACGCAGTATTTT.

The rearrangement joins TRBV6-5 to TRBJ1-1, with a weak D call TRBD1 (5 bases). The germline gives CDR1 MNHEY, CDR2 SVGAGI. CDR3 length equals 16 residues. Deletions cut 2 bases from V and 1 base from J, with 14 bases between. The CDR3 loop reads CASSYRGVTENTEAFF. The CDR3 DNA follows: TGTGCCAGCAGTTACCGGGGGGTGACAGAGAACACTGAAGCTTTCTTT.

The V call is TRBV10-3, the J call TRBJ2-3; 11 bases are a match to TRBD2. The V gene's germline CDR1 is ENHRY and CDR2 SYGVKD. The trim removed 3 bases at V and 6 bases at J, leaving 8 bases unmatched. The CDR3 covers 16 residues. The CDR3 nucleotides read TGTGCCATCAGTGAAGGCACTAGCGGGAGCCCCGATACGCAGTATTTT. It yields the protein CAISEGTSGSPDTQYF.

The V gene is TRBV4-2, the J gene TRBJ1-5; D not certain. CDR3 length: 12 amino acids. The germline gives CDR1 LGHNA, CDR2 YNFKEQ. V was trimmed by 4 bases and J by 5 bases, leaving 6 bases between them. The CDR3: CASSRGDQPQHF. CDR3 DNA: TGTGCCAGCAGCCGGGGAGATCAGCCCCAGCATTTT.

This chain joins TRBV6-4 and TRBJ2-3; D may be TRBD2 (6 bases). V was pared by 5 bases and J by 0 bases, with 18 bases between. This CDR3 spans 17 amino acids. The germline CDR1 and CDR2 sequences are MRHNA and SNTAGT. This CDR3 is CASSPFGDAGSTDTQYF. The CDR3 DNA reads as TGTGCCAGCAGTCCATTTGGTGATGCGGGGAGCACAGATACGCAGTATTTT.

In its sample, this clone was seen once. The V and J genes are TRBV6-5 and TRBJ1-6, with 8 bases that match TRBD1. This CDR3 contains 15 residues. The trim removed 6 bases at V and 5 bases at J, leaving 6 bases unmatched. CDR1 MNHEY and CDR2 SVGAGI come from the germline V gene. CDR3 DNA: TGTGCCAGCAGCGAGGACAGGGTTGATAATTCACCCCTCCACTTT. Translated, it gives CASSEDRVDNSPLHF.

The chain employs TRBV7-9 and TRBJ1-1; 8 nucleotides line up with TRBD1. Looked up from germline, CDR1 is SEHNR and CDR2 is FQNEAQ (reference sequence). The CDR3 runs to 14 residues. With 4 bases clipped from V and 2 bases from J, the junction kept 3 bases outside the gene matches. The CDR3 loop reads CASSSGQGNTEAFF. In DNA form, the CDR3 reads TGTGCCAGCAGCTCAGGACAGGGCAACACTGAAGCTTTCTTT.

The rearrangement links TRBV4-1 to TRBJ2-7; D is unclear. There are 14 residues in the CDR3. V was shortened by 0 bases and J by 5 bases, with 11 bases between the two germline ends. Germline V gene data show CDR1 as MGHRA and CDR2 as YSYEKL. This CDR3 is CASSQEGRVDEQYF. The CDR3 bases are TGCGCCAGCAGCCAAGAGGGCCGAGTCGACGAGCAGTACTTC.

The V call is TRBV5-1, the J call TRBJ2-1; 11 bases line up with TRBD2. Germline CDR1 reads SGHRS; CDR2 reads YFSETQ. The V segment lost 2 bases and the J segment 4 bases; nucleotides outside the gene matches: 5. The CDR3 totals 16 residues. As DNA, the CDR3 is TGCGCCAGCAGCTTCCAGACTAGCGGGAATTACAATGAGCAGTTCTTC. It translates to CASSFQTSGNYNEQFF.